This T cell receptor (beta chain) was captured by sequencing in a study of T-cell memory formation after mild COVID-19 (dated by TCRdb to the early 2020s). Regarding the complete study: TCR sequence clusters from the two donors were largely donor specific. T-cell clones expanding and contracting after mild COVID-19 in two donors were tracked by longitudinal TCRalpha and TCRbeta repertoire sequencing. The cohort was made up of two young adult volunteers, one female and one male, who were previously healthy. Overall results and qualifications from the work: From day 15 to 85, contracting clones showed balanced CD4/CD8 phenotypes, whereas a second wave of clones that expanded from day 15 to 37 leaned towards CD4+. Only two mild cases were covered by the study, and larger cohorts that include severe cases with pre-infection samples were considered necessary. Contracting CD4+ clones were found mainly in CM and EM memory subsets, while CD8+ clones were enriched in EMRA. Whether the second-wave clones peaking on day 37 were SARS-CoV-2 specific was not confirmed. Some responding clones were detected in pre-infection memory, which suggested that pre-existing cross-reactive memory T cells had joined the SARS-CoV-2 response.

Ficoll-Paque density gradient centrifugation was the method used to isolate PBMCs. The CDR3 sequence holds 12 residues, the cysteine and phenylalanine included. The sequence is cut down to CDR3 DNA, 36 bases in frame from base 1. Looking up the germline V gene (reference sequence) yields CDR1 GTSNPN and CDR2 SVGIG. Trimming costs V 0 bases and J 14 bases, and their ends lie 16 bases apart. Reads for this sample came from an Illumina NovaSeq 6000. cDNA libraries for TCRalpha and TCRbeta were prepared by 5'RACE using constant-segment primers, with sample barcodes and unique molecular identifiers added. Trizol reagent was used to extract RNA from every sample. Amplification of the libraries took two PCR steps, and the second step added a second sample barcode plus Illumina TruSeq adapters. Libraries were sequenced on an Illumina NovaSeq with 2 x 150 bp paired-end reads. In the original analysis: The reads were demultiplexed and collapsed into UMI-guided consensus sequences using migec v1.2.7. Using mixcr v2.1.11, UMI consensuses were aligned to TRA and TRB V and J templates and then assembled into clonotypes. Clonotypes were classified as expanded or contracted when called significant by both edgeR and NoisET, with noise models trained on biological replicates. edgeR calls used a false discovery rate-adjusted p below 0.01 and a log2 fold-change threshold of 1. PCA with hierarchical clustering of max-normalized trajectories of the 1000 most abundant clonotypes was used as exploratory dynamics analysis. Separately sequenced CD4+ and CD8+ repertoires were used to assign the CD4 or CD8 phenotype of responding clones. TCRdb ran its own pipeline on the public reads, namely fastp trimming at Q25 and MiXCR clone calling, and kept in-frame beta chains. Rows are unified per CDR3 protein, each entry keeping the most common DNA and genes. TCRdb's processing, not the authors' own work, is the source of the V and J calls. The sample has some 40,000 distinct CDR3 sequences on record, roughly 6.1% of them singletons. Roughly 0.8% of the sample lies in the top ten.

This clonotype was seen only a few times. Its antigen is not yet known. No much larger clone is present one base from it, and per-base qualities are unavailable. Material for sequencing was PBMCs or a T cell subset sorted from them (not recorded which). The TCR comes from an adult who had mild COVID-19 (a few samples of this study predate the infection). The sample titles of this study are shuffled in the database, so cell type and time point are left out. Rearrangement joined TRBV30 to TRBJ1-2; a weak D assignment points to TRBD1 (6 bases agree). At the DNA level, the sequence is TGTGCCTGGAGTGTACTCAATCGGGGGGCAACCTTC. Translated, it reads CAWSVLNRGATF.